These T cell receptor beta chains were read from a single sample in a study of vaccination effects on CD4 cells after COVID-19. The assay was immunoSEQ multiplex PCR, and TCRdb's table has in-frame clones only and misses some. The data show roughly 40,000 clones, about 67% seen once. Their recognized antigens are unknown. Sequences were derived from CD4+ T cells from PBMCs cultured without peptide, sampled after COVID-19 vaccination. These receptors were obtained from a human donor who received a COVID-19 vaccine. Each CDR3 is given with its conserved first and last residue. A D gene is named only where the DNA matches it firmly. A clone size is listed for some rows: how often the clone was seen (once, few, many), or a class if it is expanded.

d_call | clone_size | j_call | v_call | cdr3_aa | cdr3_nt
TRBD1 | NA | TRBJ1-2 | TRBV27 | CASSSRQGAVGYTF | TGTGCCAGCAGTTCTCGACAGGGGGCTGTAGGCTACACCTTC
NA | NA | TRBJ2-3 | TRBV5-1 | CASSLQGLSTDTQYF | TGCGCCAGCAGCTTACAGGGCCTTAGCACAGATACGCAGTATTTT
NA | NA | TRBJ2-4 | TRBV30 | CAWSKEPKNIQYF | TGTGCCTGGAGTAAGGAGCCCAAAAACATTCAGTACTTC
NA | NA | TRBJ2-1 | TRBV11-3 | CASSPMEGGGEQFF | TGTGCCAGCAGCCCCATGGAGGGAGGAGGTGAGCAGTTCTTC
TRBD1 | NA | TRBJ2-1 | TRBV10-3 | CAISDPLPGQLQKASYNEQFF | TGTGCCATCAGTGACCCCCTACCGGGACAGTTACAAAAAGCCTCCTACAATGAGCAGTTCTTC
TRBD1 | NA | TRBJ1-2 | TRBV5-1 | CASRGAGGNGYTF | TGCGCCAGCAGGGGGGCAGGGGGCAATGGCTACACCTTC
TRBD2 | NA | TRBJ2-7 | TRBV7-6 | CASSAASGGADTYEQYF | TGTGCCAGCAGCGCCGCTAGCGGGGGGGCCGATACCTACGAGCAGTACTTC
NA | few | TRBJ1-1 | TRBV18 | CASSPPGMNTEAFF | TGTGCCAGCTCACCACCGGGCATGAACACTGAAGCTTTCTTT
TRBD2 | NA | TRBJ2-1 | TRBV25-1 | CASSSGTSGRLNEQFF | TGTGCCAGCAGTTCCGGGACTAGCGGGAGGTTGAATGAGCAGTTCTTC
NA | NA | TRBJ2-5 | TRBV5-8 | CASSPEGGREETQYF | TGTGCCAGCAGCCCCGAGGGGGGGCGGGAGGAGACCCAGTACTTC
TRBD2 | NA | TRBJ2-1 | TRBV27 | CASKTSGSTNEQFF | TGTGCCAGCAAAACTAGCGGGAGTACCAATGAGCAGTTCTTC
TRBD1 | NA | TRBJ1-2 | TRBV10-1 | CASSGRTGAYDGYTF | TGCGCCAGCAGTGGACGGACAGGGGCCTATGATGGCTACACCTTC
TRBD1 | once | TRBJ2-5 | TRBV25-1 | CASSEPTGLETQYF | TGTGCCAGCAGTGAGCCGACAGGGCTAGAGACCCAGTACTTC
NA | few | TRBJ2-7 | TRBV12-3/TRBV12-4 | CASSGTSPQYF | TGTGCCAGCAGTGGGACCTCGCCCCAGTACTTC
NA | NA | TRBJ1-4 | TRBV3-1/TRBV3-2 | CASSQFGGLSEKLFF | TGTGCCAGCAGCCAATTCGGGGGGCTGAGTGAAAAACTGTTTTTT
TRBD1 | NA | TRBJ1-2 | TRBV6-5 | CASIPLPGGYGYTF | TGTGCCAGCATTCCCCTGCCAGGGGGATACGGCTACACCTTC
NA | NA | TRBJ2-3 | TRBV2 | CASRPQITDTQYF | TGTGCCAGCAGGCCACAAATTACAGATACGCAGTATTTT
NA | NA | TRBJ2-1 | TRBV7-9 | CASSSLGGPYNEQFF | TGTGCCAGCAGCTCCCTTGGGGGGCCCTACAATGAGCAGTTCTTC
TRBD2 | NA | TRBJ2-5 | TRBV25-1 | CASSRGGLQETQYF | TGTGCCAGCAGTCGGGGGGGTCTTCAAGAGACCCAGTACTTC
NA | NA | TRBJ1-3 | TRBV18 | CASSQQGSGNTIYF | TGTGCCAGCTCGCAACAGGGCTCTGGAAACACCATATATTTT
NA | few | TRBJ1-5 | TRBV19 | CASSPRPDQPQHF | TGTGCCAGTAGTCCCCGGCCGGATCAGCCCCAGCATTTT
TRBD2 | few | TRBJ2-2 | TRBV7-9 | CASSSGLEGTGELFF | TGTGCCAGCAGCTCGGGACTAGAGGGCACCGGGGAGCTGTTTTTT
TRBD1 | NA | TRBJ1-6 | TRBV7-9 | CASSFGAGGERSPLHF | TGTGCCAGCAGCTTCGGAGCAGGGGGCGAACGTTCACCCCTCCACTTT
TRBD2 | NA | TRBJ2-7 | TRBV5-4 | CASRKGGTSGMESYEQYF | TGTGCCAGCAGAAAAGGGGGGACTAGCGGGATGGAGAGCTACGAGCAGTACTTC
NA | NA | TRBJ1-1 | TRBV7-9 | CASSFGGARTEAFF | TGTGCCAGCAGCTTTGGGGGCGCGAGGACTGAAGCTTTCTTT
NA | NA | TRBJ1-5 | TRBV3-1/TRBV3-2 | CASSQAGHNQPQHF | TGTGCCAGCAGCCAAGCGGGGCACAATCAGCCCCAGCATTTT
NA | NA | TRBJ1-1 | TRBV5-5 | CASSLGIGRTNTEAFF | TGTGCCAGCAGCTTGGGCATCGGACGGACTAACACTGAAGCTTTCTTT
NA | NA | TRBJ1-6 | TRBV4-2 | CASSQVLQGKNSPLHF | TGTGCCAGCAGCCAAGTCCTCCAGGGGAAGAATTCACCCCTCCACTTT
TRBD2 | NA | TRBJ2-2 | TRBV4-1 | CASSQASGRVNTGELFF | TGCGCCAGCAGCCAAGCTAGCGGGAGGGTGAACACCGGGGAGCTGTTTTTT
NA | NA | TRBJ1-1 | TRBV5-4 | CASSLITAIGNTEAFF | TGTGCCAGCAGCCTGATTACGGCCATCGGGAACACTGAAGCTTTCTTT
TRBD2 | once | TRBJ2-5 | TRBV3-1/TRBV3-2 | CASSNWTSVQETQYF | TGTGCCAGCAGTAACTGGACTAGTGTGCAGGAGACCCAGTACTTC
NA | NA | TRBJ1-2 | TRBV25-1 | CASSERTQGRSAGYTF | TGTGCCAGCAGTGAGCGAACACAGGGAAGGTCTGCGGGCTACACCTTC
TRBD1 | NA | TRBJ2-7 | TRBV19 | CASSILPSPGGYEQYF | TGTGCCAGTAGTATTCTCCCCAGCCCAGGGGGCTACGAGCAGTACTTC
TRBD1 | NA | TRBJ2-3 | TRBV29-1 | CSVARGPGGTDTQYF | TGCAGCGTTGCGAGGGGGCCCGGGGGCACAGATACGCAGTATTTT
NA | NA | TRBJ1-2 | TRBV14 | CASSQDRISYTF | TGTGCCAGCAGCCAAGATCGGATTTCGTACACCTTC
NA | NA | TRBJ2-2 | TRBV2 | CASSKGAGELFF | TGTGCCAGCAGTAAGGGGGCCGGGGAGCTGTTTTTT
TRBD2 | NA | TRBJ2-1 | TRBV11-2 | CASSTQTSLGHNEQFF | TGTGCCAGCAGCACCCAGACTAGCCTAGGTCACAATGAGCAGTTCTTC
NA | NA | TRBJ2-1 | TRBV12-3/TRBV12-4 | CASAREGNEQFF | TGTGCCAGCGCCAGGGAAGGCAATGAGCAGTTCTTC
TRBD2 | NA | TRBJ2-1 | TRBV12-5 | CASGLVVSGEAYNEQFF | TGTGCTAGTGGTTTGGTAGTCAGCGGGGAAGCCTACAATGAGCAGTTCTTC
TRBD1 | NA | TRBJ2-6 | TRBV9 | CASSPRRTGNSGANVLTF | TGTGCCAGCAGCCCACGGAGGACAGGAAACTCTGGGGCCAACGTCCTGACTTTC
TRBD2 | NA | TRBJ2-1 | TRBV7-2 | CASSARLAGGPKSYNEQFF | TGTGCCAGCAGCGCGCGACTAGCGGGGGGGCCGAAGTCCTACAATGAGCAGTTCTTC
NA | NA | TRBJ1-1 | TRBV5-1 | CASSLFSGYTEAFF | TGCGCCAGCAGCTTGTTTTCAGGGTACACTGAAGCTTTCTTT
TRBD1 | NA | TRBJ2-2 | TRBV4-1 | CASSQPDRGLGGELFF | TGCGCCAGCAGCCAACCGGACAGGGGGCTCGGCGGGGAGCTGTTTTTT
TRBD2 | NA | TRBJ2-7 | TRBV6-5 | CASSYSAGGPYEQYF | TGTGCCAGCAGTTACTCAGCGGGGGGCCCATACGAGCAGTACTTC
NA | NA | TRBJ2-7 | TRBV5-1 | CASKPDMGLYEQYF | TGCGCCAGCAAACCTGACATGGGGCTCTACGAGCAGTACTTC
NA | NA | TRBJ2-7 | TRBV6-5 | CASSRIDTRPYEQYF | TGTGCCAGCAGCCGAATCGACACCCGACCCTACGAGCAGTACTTC
NA | NA | TRBJ1-1 | TRBV18 | CASSPAGQNTEAFF | TGTGCCAGCTCACCAGCGGGACAGAACACTGAAGCTTTCTTT
TRBD1 | NA | TRBJ2-1 | TRBV2 | CASSETGTGVPNEQFF | TGTGCCAGCAGTGAGACCGGGACAGGGGTGCCCAATGAGCAGTTCTTC
TRBD2 | NA | TRBJ2-7 | TRBV2 | CASCPWGGGRAGEQYF | TGTGCCAGCTGCCCCTGGGGTGGCGGGAGGGCCGGGGAGCAGTACTTC
TRBD1 | NA | TRBJ2-7 | TRBV5-8 | CASSFSQGDVGYF | TGTGCCAGCAGCTTTTCGCAGGGGGATGTTGGTTACTTC
TRBD1 | NA | TRBJ2-7 | TRBV19 | CASRETGGGYEQYF | TGTGCCAGTAGGGAGACAGGGGGAGGGTACGAGCAGTACTTC
NA | NA | TRBJ1-2 | TRBV5-1 | CASSSRAQTNYGYTF | TGCGCCAGCAGCTCGAGGGCCCAGACTAACTATGGCTACACCTTC
NA | NA | TRBJ2-7 | TRBV7-9 | CASSLVMVLFSDGPYEQYF | TGTGCCAGCAGCTTAGTTATGGTTCTGTTCTCGGACGGACCCTACGAGCAGTACTTC